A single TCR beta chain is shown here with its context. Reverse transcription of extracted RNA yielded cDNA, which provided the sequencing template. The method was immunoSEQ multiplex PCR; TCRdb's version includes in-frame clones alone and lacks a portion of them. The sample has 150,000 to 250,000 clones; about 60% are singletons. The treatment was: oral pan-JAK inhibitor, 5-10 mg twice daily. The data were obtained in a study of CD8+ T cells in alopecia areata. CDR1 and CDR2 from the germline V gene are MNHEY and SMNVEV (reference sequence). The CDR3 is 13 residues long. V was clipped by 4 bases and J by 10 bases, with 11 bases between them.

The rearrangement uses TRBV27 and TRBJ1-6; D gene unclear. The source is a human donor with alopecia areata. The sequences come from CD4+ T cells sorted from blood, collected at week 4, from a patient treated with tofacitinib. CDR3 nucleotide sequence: TGTGCCAGCAGTTGGACCCTAGGGTCACCCCTCCACTTT. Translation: CASSWTLGSPLHF.